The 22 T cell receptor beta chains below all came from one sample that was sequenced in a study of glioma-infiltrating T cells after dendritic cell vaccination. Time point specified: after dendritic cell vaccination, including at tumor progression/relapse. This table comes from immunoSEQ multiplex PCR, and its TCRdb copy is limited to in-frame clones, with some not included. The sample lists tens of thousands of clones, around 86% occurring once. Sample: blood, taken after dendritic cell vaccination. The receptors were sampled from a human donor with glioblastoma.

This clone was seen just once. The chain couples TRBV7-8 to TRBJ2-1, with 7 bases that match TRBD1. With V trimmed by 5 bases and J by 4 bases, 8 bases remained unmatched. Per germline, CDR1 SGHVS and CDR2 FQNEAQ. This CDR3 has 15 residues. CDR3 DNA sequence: TGTGCCAGCAGCATCCGGGACAGTGCTTACAATGAGCAGTTCTTC. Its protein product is CASSIRDSAYNEQFF.

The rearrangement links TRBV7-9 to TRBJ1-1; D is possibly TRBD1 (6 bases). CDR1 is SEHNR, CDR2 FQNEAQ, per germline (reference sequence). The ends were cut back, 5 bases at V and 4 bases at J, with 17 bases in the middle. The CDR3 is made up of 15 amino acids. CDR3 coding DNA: TGTGCCAGCAGCCCACATTTGAGGGGGGGCACTGAAGCTTTCTTT. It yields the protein CASSPHLRGGTEAFF.

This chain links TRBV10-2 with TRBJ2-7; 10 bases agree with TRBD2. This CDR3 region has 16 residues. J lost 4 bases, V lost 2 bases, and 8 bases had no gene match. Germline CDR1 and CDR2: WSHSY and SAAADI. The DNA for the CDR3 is TGCGCCAGCAGTGAGGAGGTGGCTAGCGGGAGTTACGAGCAGTACTTC. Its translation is CASSEEVASGSYEQYF.

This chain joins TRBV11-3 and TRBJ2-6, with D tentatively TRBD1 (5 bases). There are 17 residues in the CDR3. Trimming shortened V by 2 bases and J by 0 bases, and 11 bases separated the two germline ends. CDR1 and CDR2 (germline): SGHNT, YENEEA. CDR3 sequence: CASSLQRQSSGANVLTF. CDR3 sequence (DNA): TGTGCCAGCAGCTTACAGAGACAGAGCTCTGGGGCCAACGTCCTGACTTTC. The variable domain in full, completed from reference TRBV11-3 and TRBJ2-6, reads EAGVVQSPRYKIIEKKQPVAFWCNPISGHNTLYWYLQNLGQGPELLIRYENEEAVDDSQLPKDRFSAERLKGVDSTLKIQPAELGDSAVYLCASSLQRQSSGANVLTFGAGSRLTVL.

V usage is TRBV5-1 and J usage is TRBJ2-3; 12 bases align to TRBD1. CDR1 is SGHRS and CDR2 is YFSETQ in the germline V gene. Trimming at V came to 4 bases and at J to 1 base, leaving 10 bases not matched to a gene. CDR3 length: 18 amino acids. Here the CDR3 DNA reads TGCGCCAGCAGCCGCGGGACAGGGGGCGGGACGGGCACAGATACGCAGTATTTT. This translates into CASSRGTGGGTGTDTQYF.

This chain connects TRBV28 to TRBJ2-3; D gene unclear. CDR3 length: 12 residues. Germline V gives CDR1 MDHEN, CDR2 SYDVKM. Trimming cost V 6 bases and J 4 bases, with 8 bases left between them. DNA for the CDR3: TGTGCCAGCAGAAAGAGCGCAGATACGCAGTATTTT. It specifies CASRKSADTQYF.

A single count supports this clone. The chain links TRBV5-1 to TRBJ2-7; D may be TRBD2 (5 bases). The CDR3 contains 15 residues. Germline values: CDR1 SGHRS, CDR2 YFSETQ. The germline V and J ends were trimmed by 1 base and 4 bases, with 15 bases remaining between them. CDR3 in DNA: TGCGCCAGCAGCTTGCGAGGGATTTCGATTTACGAGCAGTACTTC. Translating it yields CASSLRGISIYEQYF.

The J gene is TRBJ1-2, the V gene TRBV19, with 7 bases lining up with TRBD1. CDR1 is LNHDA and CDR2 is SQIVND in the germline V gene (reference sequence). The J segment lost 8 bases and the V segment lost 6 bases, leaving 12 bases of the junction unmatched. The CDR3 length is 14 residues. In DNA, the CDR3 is TGTGCCAGTAGCCTAGACGACAGGGAAGGAGGCTACACCTTC. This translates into CASSLDDREGGYTF.

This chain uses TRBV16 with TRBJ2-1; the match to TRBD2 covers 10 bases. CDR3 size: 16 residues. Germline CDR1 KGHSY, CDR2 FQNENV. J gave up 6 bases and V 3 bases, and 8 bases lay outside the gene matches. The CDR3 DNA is TGTGCCAGCAGCCATCCTTTAGCGGGAGGACCCAATGAGCAGTTCTTC. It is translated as CASSHPLAGGPNEQFF.

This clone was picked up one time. The DNA of the CDR3 is TGTGCCAGTATGAGAGGGTTCTCCTACAATGAGCAGTTCTTC. Its translation is CASMRGFSYNEQFF. The chain employs TRBV19 and TRBJ2-1; D is perhaps TRBD2 (5 bases). The V end lost 7 bases, the J end lost 0 bases, and 10 bases lay between the germline ends. The germline V gene encodes CDR1 LNHDA and CDR2 SQIVND (reference sequence). The CDR3 is 14 residues long.

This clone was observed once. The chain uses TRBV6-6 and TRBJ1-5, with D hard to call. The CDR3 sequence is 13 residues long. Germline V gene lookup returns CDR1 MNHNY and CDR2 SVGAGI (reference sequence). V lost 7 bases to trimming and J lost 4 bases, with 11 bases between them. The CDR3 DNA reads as TGTGCCAGCACCAGAACGATTAATCAGCCCCAGCATTTT. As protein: CASTRTINQPQHF.

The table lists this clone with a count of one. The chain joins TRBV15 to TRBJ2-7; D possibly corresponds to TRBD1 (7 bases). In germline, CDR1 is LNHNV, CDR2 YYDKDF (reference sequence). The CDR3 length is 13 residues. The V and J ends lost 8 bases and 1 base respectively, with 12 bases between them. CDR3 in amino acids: CATRGTASYEQYF. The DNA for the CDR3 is TGTGCCACCCGGGGGACAGCGTCCTACGAGCAGTACTTC.

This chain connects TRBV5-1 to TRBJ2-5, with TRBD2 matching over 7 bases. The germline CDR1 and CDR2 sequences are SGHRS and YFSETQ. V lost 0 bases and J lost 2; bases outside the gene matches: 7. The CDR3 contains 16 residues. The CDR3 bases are TGCGCCAGCAGCTTGGGATCCACTAGCGTTCAAGAGACCCAGTACTTC. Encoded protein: CASSLGSTSVQETQYF.

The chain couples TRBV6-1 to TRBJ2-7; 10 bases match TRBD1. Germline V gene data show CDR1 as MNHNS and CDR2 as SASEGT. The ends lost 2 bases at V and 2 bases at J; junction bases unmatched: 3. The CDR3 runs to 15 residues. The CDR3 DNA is TGTGCCAGCAGTGAACTAGGACAGGGGGCCTACGAGCAGTACTTC. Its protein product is CASSELGQGAYEQYF.

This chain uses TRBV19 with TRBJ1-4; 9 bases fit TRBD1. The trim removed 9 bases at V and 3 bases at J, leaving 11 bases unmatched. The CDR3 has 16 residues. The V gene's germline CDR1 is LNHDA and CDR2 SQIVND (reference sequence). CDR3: CASRKQGAKANEKLFF. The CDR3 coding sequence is TGTGCCAGCCGGAAACAGGGGGCGAAAGCTAATGAAAAACTGTTTTTT.

CDR3 coding DNA: TGTGCCAGCAGCTCCCTGACAGGGCGAGACGACGCCTTACGGGGTGAGCAGTTCTTC. As protein: CASSSLTGRDDALRGEQFF. The chain has TRBV11-3 and TRBJ2-1; 7 nucleotides agree with TRBD1. This CDR3 spans 19 amino acids. Per the germline V gene, CDR1 is SGHNT and CDR2 is YENEEA. The V segment lost 4 bases and the J segment 9 bases; nucleotides outside the gene matches: 24. Filled out from reference TRBV11-3 and TRBJ2-1, the complete variable domain reads EAGVVQSPRYKIIEKKQPVAFWCNPISGHNTLYWYLQNLGQGPELLIRYENEEAVDDSQLPKDRFSAERLKGVDSTLKIQPAELGDSAVYLCASSSLTGRDDALRGEQFFGPGTRLTVL.

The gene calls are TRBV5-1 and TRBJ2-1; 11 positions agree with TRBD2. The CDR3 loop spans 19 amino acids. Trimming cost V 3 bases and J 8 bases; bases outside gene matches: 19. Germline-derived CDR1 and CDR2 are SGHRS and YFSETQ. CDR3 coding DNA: TGCGCCAGCAGCTCCCGTCCACTAGCGGGGGAAGGAGGTTGGGATGAGCAGTTCTTC. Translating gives CASSSRPLAGEGGWDEQFF.

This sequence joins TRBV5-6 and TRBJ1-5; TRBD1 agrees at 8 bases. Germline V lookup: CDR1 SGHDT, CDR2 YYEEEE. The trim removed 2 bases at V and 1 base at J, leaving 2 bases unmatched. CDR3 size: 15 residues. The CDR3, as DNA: TGTGCCAGCAGCTTCTGGACAGGGAGCAATCAGCCCCAGCATTTT. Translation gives CASSFWTGSNQPQHF. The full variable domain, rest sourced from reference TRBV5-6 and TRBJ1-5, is DAGVTQSPTHLIKTRGQQVTLRCSPKSGHDTVSWYQQALGQGPQFIFQYYEEEERQRGNFPDRFSGHQFPNYSSELNVNALLLGDSALYLCASSFWTGSNQPQHFGDGTRLSIL.

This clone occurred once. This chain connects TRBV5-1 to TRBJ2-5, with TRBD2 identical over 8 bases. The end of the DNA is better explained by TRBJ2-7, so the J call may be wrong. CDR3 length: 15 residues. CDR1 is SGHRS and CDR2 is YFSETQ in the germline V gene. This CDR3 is CASSPSTAGAYEQYF. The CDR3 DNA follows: TGCGCCAGCAGCCCCTCCACAGCGGGAGCCTACGAGCAGTACTTC.

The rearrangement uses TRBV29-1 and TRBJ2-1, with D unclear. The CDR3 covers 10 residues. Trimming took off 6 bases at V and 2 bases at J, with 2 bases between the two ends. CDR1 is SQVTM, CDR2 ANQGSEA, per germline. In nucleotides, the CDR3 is TGCAGCGTCGCCTACAATGAGCAGTTCTTC. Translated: CSVAYNEQFF.

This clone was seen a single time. The CDR3 bases are TGTGCCAGCAGCTTGTTCCGTGGCAGTACTAACTATGGCTACACCTTC. Translating gives CASSLFRGSTNYGYTF. The rearrangement uses TRBV5-8 and TRBJ1-2, with unresolved D. There are 16 residues in the CDR3. V lost 1 base and J lost 0, with 13 bases in between. Germline V gives CDR1 SGHTS, CDR2 YDEGEE.

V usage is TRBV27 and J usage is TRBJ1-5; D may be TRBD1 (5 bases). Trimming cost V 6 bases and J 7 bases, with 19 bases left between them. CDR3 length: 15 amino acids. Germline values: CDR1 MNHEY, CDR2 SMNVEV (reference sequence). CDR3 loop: CASRGTQAAGQPQHF. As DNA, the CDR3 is TGTGCCAGCAGGGGGACGCAGGCCGCGGGGCAGCCCCAGCATTTT.